This entry lists 10 T cell receptor beta chains sequenced from one sample in a study of T cell responses to AZD1222 COVID-19 vaccine. Sequencing was performed with immunoSEQ multiplex PCR; in TCRdb, only in-frame clones are kept and a portion is missing. The data show tens of thousands of clones, with approximately 90% seen just once and roughly 10% held by the top ten. The sequences come from peripheral blood, collected 28 days after the second AZD1222 dose. Receptors originate from an adult who received the AZD1222 COVID-19 vaccine.

V gene TRBV18 combines with J gene TRBJ1-5, with D perhaps TRBD1 (5 bases). The V gene lost 3 bases and the J gene lost 2 bases, with 17 bases spanning the gap. This CDR3 comprises 17 residues. The germline gives CDR1 KGHSH, CDR2 LQKENI. The CDR3: CASSPPGMGEGNQPQHF. The CDR3 DNA follows: TGTGCCAGCTCACCTCCGGGGATGGGGGAAGGCAATCAGCCCCAGCATTTT. The whole variable domain, filled in from reference TRBV18 and TRBJ1-5, reads NAGVMQNPRHLVRRRGQEARLRCSPMKGHSHVYWYRQLPEEGLKFMVYLQKENIIDESGMPKERFSAEFPKEGPSILRIQQVVRGDSAAYFCASSPPGMGEGNQPQHFGDGTRLSIL.

The chain joins TRBV7-3 to TRBJ1-2; tentative D call: TRBD1 (6 bases). Trimming cost V 5 bases and J 6 bases, with 13 bases left between them. Germline CDR1 reads SGHTA; CDR2 reads FQGTGA. CDR3 length: 13 amino acids. CDR3 region: CASSPQGIDGYTF. CDR3 DNA: TGTGCCAGCAGCCCACAGGGAATTGATGGCTACACCTTC.

The chain recombines TRBV6-1 with TRBJ1-5; 7 nucleotides align to TRBD1. This CDR3 region has 16 residues. V trimming: 6 bases; J trimming: 0 bases; junction bases outside the gene matches: 8. CDR1 and CDR2 from the germline V gene are MNHNS and SASEGT. In nucleotides, the CDR3 is TGTGCCAGCAGGGAATTACAGGGGTATAGCAATCAGCCCCAGCATTTT. It is translated as CASRELQGYSNQPQHF.

J is TRBJ1-5 and V is TRBV6-2 or TRBV6-3; tentative D call: TRBD1 (6 bases). V was clipped by 6 bases and J by 5 bases, with 17 bases between them. In germline, CDR1 is MNHEY, CDR2 SVGEGT. The CDR3 spans 15 residues. The CDR3 region is CASSGIQGRYQPQHF. CDR3 nucleotides: TGTGCCAGCAGCGGAATCCAGGGGCGGTATCAGCCCCAGCATTTT.

The CDR3 nucleotides read TGTGCCAGCAGCTTACCAGCTTTCGCTGAAGCTTTCTTT. Its protein is CASSLPAFAEAFF. The gene calls are TRBV7-9 and TRBJ1-1, with D hard to call. Trimming removed 2 bases at V and 6 bases at J, with 10 bases between. The length of the CDR3 is 13 residues. Germline V CDR1 and CDR2: SEHNR, FQNEAQ (reference sequence).

The chain is built from TRBV7-9 and TRBJ1-4; TRBD1 agrees at 9 bases. Germline V gene lookup returns CDR1 SEHNR and CDR2 FQNEAQ (reference sequence). The CDR3 runs to 16 residues. V was pared by 4 bases and J by 8 bases, with 11 bases of the junction left unmatched. CDR3 bases: TGTGCCAGCAGCTCAATCTGGGGACAGGGAGGAGAAAAACTGTTTTTT. It specifies CASSSIWGQGGEKLFF.

This clone was found once. The V call is TRBV20-1, the J call TRBJ2-7; TRBD1 matches 7 bases. The CDR3 sequence is 11 residues long. The V gene's germline CDR1 is DFQATT and CDR2 SNEGSKA (reference sequence). V dropped 1 base and J dropped 11; count of bases not matched to a gene: 5. CDR3: CSARGGTEKYF. The CDR3 DNA sequence: TGCAGTGCTAGAGGTGGGACAGAGAAGTACTTC.

The chain uses TRBV19 and TRBJ1-1; D is possibly TRBD1 (6 bases). The CDR3 extends over 16 amino acids. Trimming took 4 bases from V and 4 from J, leaving 19 bases between them. The germline gives CDR1 LNHDA, CDR2 SQIVND (reference sequence). The CDR3 DNA sequence: TGTGCCAGTAGTACCCGACAGGAACTTTGGGCCACTGAAGCTTTCTTT. The encoded protein is CASSTRQELWATEAFF.

The V and J genes are TRBV5-6 and TRBJ2-4, with TRBD1 as a possible D gene (6 bases). The V end lost 2 bases, the J end lost 8 bases, and 14 bases lay between the germline ends. The CDR3 is 14 residues long. Germline V gene lookup returns CDR1 SGHDT and CDR2 YYEEEE. CDR3 in DNA: TGTGCCAGCAGCTTTCAGCAGGGGCTACACATTCAGTACTTC. Protein sequence: CASSFQQGLHIQYF.

V is TRBV3-1 (or the pseudogene TRBV3-2) and J is TRBJ2-1; perhaps TRBD2 as D (6 bases). The V end was cut by 4 bases, the J end by 6 bases, with 16 bases between. Germline CDR1 LGHDT, CDR2 YNNKEL (reference sequence). This CDR3 comprises 15 residues. In nucleotides, the CDR3 is TGTGCCAGCAGCCCACGGGGGTGGGCGGTCAATGAGCAGTTCTTC. Protein: CASSPRGWAVNEQFF.